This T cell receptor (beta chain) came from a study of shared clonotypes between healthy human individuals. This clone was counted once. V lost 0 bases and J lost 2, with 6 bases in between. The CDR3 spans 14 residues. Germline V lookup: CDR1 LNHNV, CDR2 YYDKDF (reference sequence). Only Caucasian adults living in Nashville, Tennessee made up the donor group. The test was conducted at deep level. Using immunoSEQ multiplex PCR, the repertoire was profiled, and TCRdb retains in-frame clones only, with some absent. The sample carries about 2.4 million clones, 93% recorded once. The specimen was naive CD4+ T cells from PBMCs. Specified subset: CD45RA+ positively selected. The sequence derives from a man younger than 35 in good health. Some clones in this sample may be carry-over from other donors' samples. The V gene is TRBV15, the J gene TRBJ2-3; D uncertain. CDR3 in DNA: TGTGCCACCAGCAGAGAAACGTTCACAGATACGCAGTATTTT. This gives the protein CATSRETFTDTQYF. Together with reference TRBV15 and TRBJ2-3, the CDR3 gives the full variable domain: DAMVIQNPRYQVTQFGKPVTLSCSQTLNHNVMYWYQQKSSQAPKLLFHYYDKDFNNEADTPDNFQSRRPNTSFCFLDIRSPGLGDTAMYLCATSRETFTDTQYFGPGTRLTVL.